The text below deals with one T cell receptor beta chain. This sample is drawn from a study of T-cell reconstitution after alpha-beta-depleted transplantation in children. As it was prepared, the TCRbeta library received unique molecular identifiers. TCRdb independently ran MiXCR on the PCR reads; one entry per CDR3 protein. The table has about 500,000 distinct CDR3 sequences, approximately 30% seen once; the top ten hold 2% to 2.5%. The germline V gene has CDR1 ENHRY and CDR2 SYGVKD. Germline trimming cut 11 bases from V and 10 bases from J; bases unmatched to any gene: 13. The CDR3 is 15 amino acids.

The source is a human donor who donated a stem cell graft to a child with aplastic anemia. The sequenced sample was PBMCs from the stem cell graft donor, obtained from the stem cell graft. The chain carries TRBV10-3 and TRBJ2-1; TRBD2 matches at 14 bases. Written as DNA, the CDR3 is TGTGCCCTCTCGATGGCGGGACTAGCGGGAGAGGAGCAGTTCTTC. This sequence encodes CALSMAGLAGEEQFF.